This record covers a single TCR beta chain. This sample stems from a study of OX40 agonist ivuxolimab in advanced cancers. Trimming left V 0 bases short and J 7 bases short, with 12 bases between. The germline V gene has CDR1 SEHNR and CDR2 FQNEAQ (reference sequence). CDR3 size: 15 residues. Profiled with immunoSEQ multiplex PCR; TCRdb holds only in-frame clones, not every one. The sample includes some 83,000 clones, around 85% of them seen just once. The sample here was CD4+ or CD8+ T cells sorted from blood, taken in a trial of the OX40 agonist ivuxolimab. The source is an adult with an advanced solid tumor such as melanoma, head and neck, liver or kidney cancer. The chain recombines TRBV7-9 with TRBJ1-4; possibly TRBD1 for D (5 bases). CDR3 sequence reads: CASSLAGTPGEKLFF. CDR3 DNA sequence: TGTGCCAGCAGCTTAGCCGGGACGCCGGGTGAAAAACTGTTTTTT.